The clone carrying this T cell receptor (beta chain) showed up many times. Its antigen is still unknown. These data come from a study of post-analysis software for immune sequencing data. Overall study context: Courses of disease covered relapsing-remitting, secondary progressive and progressive-relapsing multiple sclerosis. Study observations and caveats: Strong same-batch co-clustering of samples appeared with F measure clustering. Multiple sclerosis was associated with a significant reduction in normalized Chao1 diversity relative to controls. Comparison of patients with controls showed about 5 TRBV segments more frequent in patients, TRBV5-6, TRBV5-1 and TRBV20-1 among them.

V was shortened by 5 bases and J by 2 bases, with 9 bases between the two germline ends. The CDR3 spans 12 residues. CDR1 and CDR2 (germline): DFQATT, SNEGSKA (reference sequence). The TCR beta cDNA libraries carried unique molecular identifiers. There were roughly 0.95 to 10 million T cells, and approximately 480,000 cDNA molecules came from them. One entry per CDR3 protein results from TCRdb running MiXCR on the PCR reads. The repertoire consists of roughly 730,000 distinct CDR3 sequences, with less than 35% occurring once and the leading ten covering 0.5% to 0.6%. This receptor was obtained from a girl aged 10-17 years with multiple sclerosis. What was sequenced was blood. J is TRBJ1-2 and V is TRBV20-1; D gene uncertain. The CDR3 DNA reads as TGCAGTGCTCCCAGAGGGAACTATGGCTACACCTTC. Translated: CSAPRGNYGYTF.